The present T cell receptor beta chain was sequenced within a study of T cell changes during pregnancy in multiple sclerosis. The data were produced by immunoSEQ multiplex PCR, yet TCRdb's version contains in-frame clones alone and is incomplete. The sample includes 40,000 or so clones, around 90% of them seen just once. Looked up from germline, CDR1 is MRHNA and CDR2 is SNTAGT. V lost 6 bases and J lost 5; bases outside the gene matches: 9. The CDR3 has 14 amino acids. This specimen was CD4+ T cells from peripheral blood mononuclear cells, taken after pregnancy. The chain combines TRBV6-4 with TRBJ2-5; 7 positions agree with TRBD2. This TCR came from a female donor in good health, enrolled as a control in a pregnancy study. The CDR3: CASSPTSDGETQYF. For the CDR3, the DNA is TGTGCCAGCAGCCCCACTAGCGACGGGGAGACCCAGTACTTC.